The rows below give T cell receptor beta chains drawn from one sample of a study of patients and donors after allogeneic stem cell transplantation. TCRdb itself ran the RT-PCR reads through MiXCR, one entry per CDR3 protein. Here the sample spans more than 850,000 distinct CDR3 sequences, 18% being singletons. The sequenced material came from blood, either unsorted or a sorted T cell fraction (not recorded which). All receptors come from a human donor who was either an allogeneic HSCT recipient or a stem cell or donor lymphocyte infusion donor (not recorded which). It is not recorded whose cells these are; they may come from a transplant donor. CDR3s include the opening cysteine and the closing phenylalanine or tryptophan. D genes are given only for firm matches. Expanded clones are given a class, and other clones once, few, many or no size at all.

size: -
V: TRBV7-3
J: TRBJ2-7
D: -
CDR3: CASSLWAGYEQYF
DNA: TGTGCCAGCAGCTTATGGGCCGGGTACGAGCAGTACTTC

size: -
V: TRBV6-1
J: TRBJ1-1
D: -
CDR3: CASSATGREAFF
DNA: TGTGCCAGCAGTGCGACGGGCCGGGAAGCTTTCTTT

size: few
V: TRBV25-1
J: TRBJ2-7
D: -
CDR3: CASSEPGRSTYEQYF
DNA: TGTGCCAGCAGTGAACCGGGGAGATCAACCTACGAGCAGTACTTC

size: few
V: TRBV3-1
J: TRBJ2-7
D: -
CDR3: CASSQGQVSYEQYF
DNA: TGTGCCAGCAGCCAAGGACAGGTCTCCTACGAGCAGTACTTC

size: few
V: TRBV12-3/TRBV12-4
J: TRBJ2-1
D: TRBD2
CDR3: CASSSVSGGPGGNEQFF
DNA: TGTGCCAGCAGTTCAGTTTCGGGCGGCCCGGGAGGGAATGAGCAGTTCTTC

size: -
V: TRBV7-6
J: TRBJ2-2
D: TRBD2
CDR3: CASGRTSGTGELFF
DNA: TGTGCCAGCGGAAGGACTAGCGGGACCGGGGAGCTGTTTTTT

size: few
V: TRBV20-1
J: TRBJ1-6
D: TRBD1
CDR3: CSARTGISNSPLHF
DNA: TGCAGTGCCCGGACAGGGATCTCTAATTCACCCCTCCACTTT

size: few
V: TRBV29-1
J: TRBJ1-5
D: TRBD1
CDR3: CSAGQGRNQPQHF
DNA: TGCAGCGCCGGACAGGGTAGGAATCAGCCCCAGCATTTT

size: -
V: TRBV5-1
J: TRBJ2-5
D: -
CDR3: CASSGSREETQYF
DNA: TGCGCCAGCAGTGGGAGTAGAGAGGAGACCCAGTACTTC

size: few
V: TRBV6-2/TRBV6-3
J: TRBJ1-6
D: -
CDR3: CASSYAGQPLNSPLHF
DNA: TGTGCCAGCAGTTATGCCGGACAGCCGCTTAATTCACCCCTCCACTTT

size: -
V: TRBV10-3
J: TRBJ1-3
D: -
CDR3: CAISESRGEVTGNTIYF
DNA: TGTGCCATCAGTGAGTCCCGGGGGGAAGTCACTGGAAACACCATATATTTT

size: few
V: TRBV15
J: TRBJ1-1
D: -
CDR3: CATATSRSSNTEAFF
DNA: TGTGCCACTGCAACGTCCAGGTCGTCGAACACTGAAGCTTTCTTT

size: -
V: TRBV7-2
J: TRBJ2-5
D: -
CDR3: CASSLGSQPSGYF
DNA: TGTGCCAGCAGCTTAGGGTCGCAGCCGTCTGGGTACTTC

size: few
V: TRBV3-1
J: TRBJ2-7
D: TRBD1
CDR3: CASSPRGTGGSYEQYF
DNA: TGTGCCAGCAGCCCCCGCGGGACAGGGGGTAGCTACGAGCAGTACTTC

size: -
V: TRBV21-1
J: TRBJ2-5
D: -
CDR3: CASSTLGLQETQYF
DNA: TGTGCCAGCAGCACGCTGGGGCTGCAAGAGACCCAGTACTTC

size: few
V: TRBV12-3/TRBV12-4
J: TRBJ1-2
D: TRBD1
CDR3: CASARQGDAYGYTF
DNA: TGTGCCAGCGCACGACAGGGGGACGCGTATGGCTACACCTTC

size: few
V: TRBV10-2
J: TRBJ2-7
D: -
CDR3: CASSAGGAGSYEQYF
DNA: TGCGCCAGCAGTGCAGGGGGGGCCGGCTCCTACGAGCAGTACTTC

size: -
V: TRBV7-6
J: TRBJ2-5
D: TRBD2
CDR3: CASSSTGVAGFPETQYF
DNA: TGTGCCAGCAGCTCCACAGGCGTAGCGGGGTTCCCAGAGACCCAGTACTTC

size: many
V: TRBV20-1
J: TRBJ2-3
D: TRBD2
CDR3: CSARRLAGGSTDTQYF
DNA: TGCAGTGCTAGGAGGCTAGCGGGAGGGTCCACAGATACGCAGTATTTT

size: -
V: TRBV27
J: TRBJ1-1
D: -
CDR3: CASSFAVTTQEAFF
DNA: TGTGCCAGCAGTTTTGCCGTCACCACCCAAGAAGCTTTCTTT

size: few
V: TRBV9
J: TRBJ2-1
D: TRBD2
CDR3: CASTPGGGRANYNEQFF
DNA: TGTGCCAGCACCCCCGGGGGCGGGAGGGCCAACTACAATGAGCAGTTCTTC

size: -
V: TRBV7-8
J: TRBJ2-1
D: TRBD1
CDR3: CASSSRGDRAYNEQFF
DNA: TGTGCCAGCAGCTCCAGGGGGGACAGGGCCTACAATGAGCAGTTCTTC

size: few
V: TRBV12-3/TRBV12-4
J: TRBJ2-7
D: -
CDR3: CASSFTSYEQYF
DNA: TGTGCCAGCAGCTTCACATCGTACGAGCAGTACTTC

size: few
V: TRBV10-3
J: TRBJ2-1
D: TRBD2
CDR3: CAIMGREGSYNEQFF
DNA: TGTGCCATCATGGGGAGGGAAGGTTCCTACAATGAGCAGTTCTTC

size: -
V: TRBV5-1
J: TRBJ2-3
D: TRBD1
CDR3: CASSLSAGGLSTDTQYF
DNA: TGCGCCAGCAGCTTGTCGGCAGGGGGCTTGAGCACAGATACGCAGTATTTT

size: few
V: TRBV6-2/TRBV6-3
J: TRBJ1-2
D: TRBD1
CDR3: CAARTGGAGNYGYTF
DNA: TGTGCCGCTCGGACAGGGGGCGCGGGTAACTATGGCTACACCTTC

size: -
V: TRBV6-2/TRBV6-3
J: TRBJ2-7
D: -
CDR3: CASSYPLVSEQYF
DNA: TGTGCCAGCAGTTACCCACTGGTTTCCGAGCAGTACTTC

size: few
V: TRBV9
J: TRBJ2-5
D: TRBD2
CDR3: CASSRPSGYIETQYF
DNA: TGTGCCAGCAGCAGACCTAGCGGGTACATAGAGACCCAGTACTTC

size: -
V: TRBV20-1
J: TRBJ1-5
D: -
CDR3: CSARDLRRVGQPQHF
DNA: TGCAGTGCTAGAGATTTAAGAAGGGTGGGTCAGCCCCAGCATTTT

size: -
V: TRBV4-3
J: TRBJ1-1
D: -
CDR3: CASSQDKRVGLNTEAFF
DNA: TGCGCCAGCAGCCAAGATAAACGGGTGGGGTTGAACACTGAAGCTTTCTTT

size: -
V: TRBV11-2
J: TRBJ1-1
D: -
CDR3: CASSLGWGAWAEAFF
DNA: TGTGCCAGCAGCTTAGGCTGGGGCGCCTGGGCTGAAGCTTTCTTT

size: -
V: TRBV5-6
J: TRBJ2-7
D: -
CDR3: CASSAEAGTSVSYEQYF
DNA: TGTGCCAGCAGCGCCGAGGCCGGGACATCCGTCTCCTACGAGCAGTACTTC

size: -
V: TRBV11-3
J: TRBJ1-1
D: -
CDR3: CASSFSGRESTEAFF
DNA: TGTGCCAGCAGCTTCTCGGGCAGGGAGAGCACTGAAGCTTTCTTT

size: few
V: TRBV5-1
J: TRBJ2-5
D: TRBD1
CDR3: CASSATGHETQYF
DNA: TGCGCCAGCAGCGCGACAGGGCACGAGACCCAGTACTTC

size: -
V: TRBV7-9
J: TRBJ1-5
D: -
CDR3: CASSGGRLGVQPQHF
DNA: TGTGCCAGCAGCGGTGGGCGGCTGGGGGTTCAGCCCCAGCATTTT

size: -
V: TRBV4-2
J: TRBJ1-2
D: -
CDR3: CASSQRSAQKSNYGYTF
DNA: TGTGCCAGCAGCCAAAGGTCTGCGCAGAAATCTAACTATGGCTACACCTTC

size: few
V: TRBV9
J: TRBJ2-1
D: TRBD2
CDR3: CASSVEPAGGSKGEQFF
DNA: TGTGCCAGCAGCGTAGAACCAGCGGGGGGGTCTAAAGGTGAGCAGTTCTTC

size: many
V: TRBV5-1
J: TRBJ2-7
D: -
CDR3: CASSLLDSRPYEQYF
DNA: TGCGCCAGCAGCTTGTTGGATTCGCGTCCCTACGAGCAGTACTTC

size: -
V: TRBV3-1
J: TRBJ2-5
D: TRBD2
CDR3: CASSWGGKTQYF
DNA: TGTGCCAGCAGCTGGGGGGGGAAGACCCAGTACTTC

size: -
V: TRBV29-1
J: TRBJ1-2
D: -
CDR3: CSGLGLTYGYTF
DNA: TGCAGCGGGCTCGGCCTAACCTATGGCTACACCTTC